Sequencing of this TCR beta chain was carried out in a study of OX40 agonist ivuxolimab in advanced cancers. Background on the study: Earlier treatment with anti-PD-1, anti-PD-L1 or anti-CTLA-4 was permitted, and 30% to 40% had received some.

The CDR3 sequence is 16 residues long. CDR1 and CDR2 from the germline V gene are SGHNT and YYREEE (reference sequence). Trimming removed 2 bases at V and 7 bases at J, with 22 bases between. As concerns this clone: Its specificity is not known.

Researchers took blood at baseline, on cycle 4 day 1, and on cycle 7 day 1. Notes on the study in general: At 0.1 to 3.0 mg/kg, CD4+ and CD8+ blood T cells expanded clonally by week 6.

Repertoires were generated with immunoSEQ multiplex PCR, while TCRdb's copy carries only in-frame clones and drops some. The table includes about 75,000 clones, approximately 90% detected once. This chain joins TRBV5-4 and TRBJ2-7, with D perhaps TRBD2 (5 bases). The starting material was CD4+ or CD8+ T cells sorted from blood, obtained in a trial of the OX40 agonist ivuxolimab. The receptor's source is an adult with an advanced solid tumor such as melanoma, head and neck, liver or kidney cancer. The CDR3: CASSFGLGSPTGEQYF. CDR3 sequence (DNA): TGTGCCAGCAGCTTCGGTCTGGGCTCTCCGACGGGGGAGCAGTACTTC.